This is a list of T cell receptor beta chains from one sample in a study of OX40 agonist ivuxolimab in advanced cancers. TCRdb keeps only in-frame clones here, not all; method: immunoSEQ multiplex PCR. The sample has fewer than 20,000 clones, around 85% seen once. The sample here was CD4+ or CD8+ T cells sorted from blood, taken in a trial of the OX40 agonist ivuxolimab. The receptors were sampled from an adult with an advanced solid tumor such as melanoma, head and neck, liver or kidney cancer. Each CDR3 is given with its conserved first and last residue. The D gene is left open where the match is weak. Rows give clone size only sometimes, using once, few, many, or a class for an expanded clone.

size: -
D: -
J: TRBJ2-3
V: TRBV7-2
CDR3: CASSLGGADTQYF
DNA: TGTGCCAGCAGCTTAGGGGGGGCAGATACGCAGTATTTT

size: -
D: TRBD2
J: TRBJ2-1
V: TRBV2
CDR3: CASSEALRLAGYNEQFF
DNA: TGTGCCAGCAGTGAAGCGCTTCGACTAGCGGGGTACAATGAGCAGTTCTTC

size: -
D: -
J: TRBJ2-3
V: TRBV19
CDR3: CASSTWTLTDTQYF
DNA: TGTGCCAGTAGTACTTGGACCCTCACAGATACGCAGTATTTT

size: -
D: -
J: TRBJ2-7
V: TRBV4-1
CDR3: CASSPLQGHEQYF
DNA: TGCGCCAGCAGCCCCCTCCAGGGACACGAGCAGTACTTC

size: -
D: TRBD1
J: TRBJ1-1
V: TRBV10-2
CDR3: CASSDPGTGEAFF
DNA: TGCGCCAGCAGTGACCCCGGGACAGGGGAAGCTTTCTTT

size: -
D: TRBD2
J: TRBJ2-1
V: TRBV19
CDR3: CASRTTSGAYNEQFF
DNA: TGTGCCAGTAGAACCACTAGCGGGGCCTACAATGAGCAGTTCTTC

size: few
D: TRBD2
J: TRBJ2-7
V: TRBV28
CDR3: CASRSSGEYEQYF
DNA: TGTGCCAGTAGGAGTAGCGGGGAGTACGAGCAGTACTTC

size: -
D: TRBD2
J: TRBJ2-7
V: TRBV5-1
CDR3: CASSLSTGTSGISSYEQYF
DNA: TGCGCCAGCAGCTTGAGTACCGGGACTAGCGGGATATCGTCCTACGAGCAGTACTTC

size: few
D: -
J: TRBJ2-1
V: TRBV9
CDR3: CASSVVDDPYNEQFF
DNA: TGTGCCAGCAGCGTAGTGGATGATCCCTACAATGAGCAGTTCTTC

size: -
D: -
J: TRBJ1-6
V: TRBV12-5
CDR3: CASGLLAGSGSPLHF
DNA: TGTGCTAGTGGTTTGCTCGCAGGGAGCGGCTCACCCCTCCACTTT

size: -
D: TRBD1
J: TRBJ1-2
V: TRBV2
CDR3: CASSWDSSYGYTF
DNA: TGTGCCAGCAGTTGGGACAGCTCCTATGGCTACACCTTC

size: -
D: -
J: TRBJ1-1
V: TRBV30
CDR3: CAWTWGVGQMNTEAFF
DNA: TGTGCCTGGACGTGGGGTGTGGGACAAATGAACACTGAAGCTTTCTTT

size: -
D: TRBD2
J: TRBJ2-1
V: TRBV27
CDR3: CASSLGLAGTEQFF
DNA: TGTGCCAGCAGTTTAGGACTAGCGGGGACTGAGCAGTTCTTC

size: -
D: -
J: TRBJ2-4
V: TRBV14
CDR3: CASSQSGTFPRNIQYF
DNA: TGTGCCAGCAGCCAAAGTGGGACATTCCCTCGAAACATTCAGTACTTC

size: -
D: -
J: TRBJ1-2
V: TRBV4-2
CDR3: CASSQGAGYLGYTF
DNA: TGTGCCAGCAGCCAAGGTGCAGGGTACTTGGGCTACACCTTC

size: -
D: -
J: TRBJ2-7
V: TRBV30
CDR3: CAWSPGNSYEQYF
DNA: TGTGCCTGGAGTCCTGGCAACTCCTACGAGCAGTACTTC

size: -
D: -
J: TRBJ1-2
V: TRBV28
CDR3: CASSPRIGGNYGYTF
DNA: TGTGCCAGCAGCCCACGGATCGGAGGGAACTATGGCTACACCTTC

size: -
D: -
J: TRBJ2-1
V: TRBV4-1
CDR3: CASSQDRLDNEQFF
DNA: TGCGCCAGCAGCCAAGATCGCCTCGACAATGAGCAGTTCTTC

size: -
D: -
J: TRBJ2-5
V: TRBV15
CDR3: CATIAQGGETQYF
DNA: TGTGCCACCATCGCCCAGGGGGGCGAGACCCAGTACTTC

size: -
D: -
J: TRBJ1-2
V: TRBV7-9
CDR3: CASSLAGGYYGYTF
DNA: TGTGCCAGCAGCTTAGCCGGGGGCTATTATGGCTACACCTTC

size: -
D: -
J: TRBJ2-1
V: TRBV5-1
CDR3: CASSLTGHNEQFF
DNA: TGCGCCAGCAGCTTGACAGGGCACAATGAGCAGTTCTTC

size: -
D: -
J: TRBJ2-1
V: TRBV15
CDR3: CATSTGHYNEQFF
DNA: TGTGCCACCAGCACAGGGCATTACAATGAGCAGTTCTTC

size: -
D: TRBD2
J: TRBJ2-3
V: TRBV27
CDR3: CASSLSGGRVDTQYF
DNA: TGTGCCAGCAGTTTAAGTGGCGGGAGGGTGGATACGCAGTATTTT

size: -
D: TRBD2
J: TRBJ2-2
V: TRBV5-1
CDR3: CASTPPGGGYTGELFF
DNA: TGCGCCAGCACCCCGCCTGGCGGGGGATACACCGGGGAGCTGTTTTTT

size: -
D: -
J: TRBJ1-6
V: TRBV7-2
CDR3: CASSNLEGVDSPLHF
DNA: TGTGCCAGCAGCAACCTGGAAGGAGTAGATTCACCCCTCCACTTT

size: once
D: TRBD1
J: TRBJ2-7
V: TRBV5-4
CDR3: CASRPGQGAYEQYF
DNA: TGTGCCAGCAGACCAGGACAGGGGGCATACGAGCAGTACTTC

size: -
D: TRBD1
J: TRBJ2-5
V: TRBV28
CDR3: CASSATGTGYTGETQYF
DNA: TGTGCCAGCAGTGCCACCGGGACAGGGTATACGGGGGAGACCCAGTACTTC

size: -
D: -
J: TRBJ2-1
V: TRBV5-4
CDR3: CASRPSFGNEQFF
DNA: TGTGCCAGCAGACCCTCCTTTGGGAATGAGCAGTTCTTC

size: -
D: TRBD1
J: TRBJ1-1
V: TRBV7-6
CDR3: CASSFTGDTEAFF
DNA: TGTGCCAGCAGCTTCACAGGGGACACTGAAGCTTTCTTT

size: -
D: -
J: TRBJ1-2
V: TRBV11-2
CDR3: CASSFGTDYGYTF
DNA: TGTGCCAGCAGCTTCGGGACGGACTATGGCTACACCTTC

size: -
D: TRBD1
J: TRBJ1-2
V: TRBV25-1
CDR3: CASSDHSGQALGYTF
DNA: TGTGCCAGCAGTGATCATTCGGGACAGGCCCTTGGCTACACCTTC

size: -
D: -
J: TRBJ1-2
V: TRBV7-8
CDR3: CASSLDSDYGYTF
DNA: TGTGCCAGCAGCTTGGACAGCGACTATGGCTACACCTTC

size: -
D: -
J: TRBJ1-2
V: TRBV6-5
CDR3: CASRSRDSYGYTF
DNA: TGTGCCAGCAGGTCCAGGGACTCCTATGGCTACACCTTC

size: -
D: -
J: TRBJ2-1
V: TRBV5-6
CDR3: CASSSMYNEQFF
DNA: TGTGCCAGCAGCTCCATGTACAATGAGCAGTTCTTC

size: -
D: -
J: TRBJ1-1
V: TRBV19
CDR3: CASIGDGGSTEAFF
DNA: TGTGCCAGTATCGGGGACGGTGGATCCACTGAAGCTTTCTTT

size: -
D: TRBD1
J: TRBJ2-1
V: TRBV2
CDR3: CAAGTGGSLTYNEQFF
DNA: TGTGCGGCCGGGACAGGGGGTTCCCTAACCTACAATGAGCAGTTCTTC

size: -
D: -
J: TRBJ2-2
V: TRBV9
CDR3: CASSVAGKGTGELFF
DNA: TGTGCCAGCAGCGTAGCTGGGAAGGGCACCGGGGAGCTGTTTTTT

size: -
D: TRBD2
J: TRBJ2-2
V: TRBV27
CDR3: CASSSGLANTGELFF
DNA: TGTGCCAGCAGCTCGGGACTAGCGAACACCGGGGAGCTGTTTTTT

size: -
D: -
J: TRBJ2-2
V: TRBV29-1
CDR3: CSVRPVGTGELFF
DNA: TGCAGCGTCCGCCCGGTCGGCACCGGGGAGCTGTTTTTT

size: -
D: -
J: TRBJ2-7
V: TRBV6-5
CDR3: CASSPQRSSYEQYF
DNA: TGTGCCAGCAGTCCCCAGCGGAGTTCCTACGAGCAGTACTTC

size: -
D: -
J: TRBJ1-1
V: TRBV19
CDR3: CASIAGNTEAFF
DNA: TGTGCCAGCATTGCCGGCAACACTGAAGCTTTCTTT

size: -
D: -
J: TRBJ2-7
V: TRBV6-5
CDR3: CASSYGPGLYF
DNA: TGTGCCAGCAGTTACGGACCGGGACTGTACTTC

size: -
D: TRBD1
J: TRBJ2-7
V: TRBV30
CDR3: CAWSVQGGTYEQYF
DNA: TGTGCCTGGAGTGTACAGGGGGGTACCTACGAGCAGTACTTC

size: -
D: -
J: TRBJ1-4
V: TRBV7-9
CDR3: CASSPPRGGRRSEKLFF
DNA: TGTGCCAGCAGCCCCCCGAGGGGGGGGCGCCGGAGTGAAAAACTGTTTTTT

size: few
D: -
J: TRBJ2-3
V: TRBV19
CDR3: CASSMQGTDTQYF
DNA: TGTGCCAGTAGTATGCAGGGGACAGATACGCAGTATTTT

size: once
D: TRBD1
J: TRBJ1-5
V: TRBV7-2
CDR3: CASSSLDRVNQPQHF
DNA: TGTGCCAGCAGCTCCCTGGACAGGGTAAATCAGCCCCAGCATTTT

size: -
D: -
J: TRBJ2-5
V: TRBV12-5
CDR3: CASGLGYQETQYF
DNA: TGTGCTAGTGGCTTAGGGTACCAAGAGACCCAGTACTTC

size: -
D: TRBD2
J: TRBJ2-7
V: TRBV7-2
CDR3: CASSLGPAGSYEQYF
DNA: TGTGCCAGCAGCTTAGGGCCAGCGGGGAGCTACGAGCAGTACTTC

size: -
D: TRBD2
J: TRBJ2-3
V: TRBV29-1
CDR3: CSVVPSGDTQYF
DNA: TGCAGCGTTGTTCCTAGCGGGGATACGCAGTATTTT

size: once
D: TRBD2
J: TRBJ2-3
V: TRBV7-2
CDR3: CASSSLAGGFTDTQYF
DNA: TGTGCCAGCAGCTCCCTAGCGGGAGGGTTCACAGATACGCAGTATTTT